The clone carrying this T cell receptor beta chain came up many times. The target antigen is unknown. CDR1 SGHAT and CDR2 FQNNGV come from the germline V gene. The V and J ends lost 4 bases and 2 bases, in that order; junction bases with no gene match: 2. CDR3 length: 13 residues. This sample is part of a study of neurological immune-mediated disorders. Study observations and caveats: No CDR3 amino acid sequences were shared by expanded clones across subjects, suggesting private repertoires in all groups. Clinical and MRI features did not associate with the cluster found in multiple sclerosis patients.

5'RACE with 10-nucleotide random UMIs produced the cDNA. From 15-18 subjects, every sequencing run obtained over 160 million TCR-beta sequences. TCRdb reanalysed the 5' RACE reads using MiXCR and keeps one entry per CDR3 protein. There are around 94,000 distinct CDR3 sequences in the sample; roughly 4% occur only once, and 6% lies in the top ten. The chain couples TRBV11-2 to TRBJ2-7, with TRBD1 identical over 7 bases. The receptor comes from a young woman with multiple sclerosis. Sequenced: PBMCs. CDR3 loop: CASSSDRAYEQYF. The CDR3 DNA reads TGTGCCAGCAGCTCAGACAGGGCCTACGAGCAGTACTTC.